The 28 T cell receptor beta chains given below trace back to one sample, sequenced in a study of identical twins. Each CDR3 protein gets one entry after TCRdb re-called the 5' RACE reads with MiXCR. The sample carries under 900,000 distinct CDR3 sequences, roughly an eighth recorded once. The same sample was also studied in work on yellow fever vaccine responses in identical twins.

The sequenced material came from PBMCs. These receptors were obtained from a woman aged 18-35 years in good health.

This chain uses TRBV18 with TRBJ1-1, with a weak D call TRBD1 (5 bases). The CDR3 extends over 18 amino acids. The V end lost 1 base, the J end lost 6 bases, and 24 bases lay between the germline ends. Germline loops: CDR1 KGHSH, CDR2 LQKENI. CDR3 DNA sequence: TGTGCCAGCTCACCACGGACGGCGACAGCCCAGTTTGGAGCTGAAGCTTTCTTT. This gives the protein CASSPRTATAQFGAEAFF.

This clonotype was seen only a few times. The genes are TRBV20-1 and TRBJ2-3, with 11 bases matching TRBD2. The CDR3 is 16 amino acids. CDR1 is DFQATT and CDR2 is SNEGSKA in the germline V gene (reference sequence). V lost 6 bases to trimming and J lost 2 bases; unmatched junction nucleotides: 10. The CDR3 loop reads CSALTIAGGPTDTQYF. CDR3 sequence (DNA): TGCAGTGCCCTTACAATAGCGGGGGGGCCCACAGATACGCAGTATTTT.

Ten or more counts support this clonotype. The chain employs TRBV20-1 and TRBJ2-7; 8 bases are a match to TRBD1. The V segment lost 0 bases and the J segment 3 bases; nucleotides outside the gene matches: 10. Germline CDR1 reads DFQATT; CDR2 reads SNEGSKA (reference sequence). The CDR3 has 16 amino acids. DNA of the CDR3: TGCAGTGCTAGAGATTCTGGGACAGGTCCCGGCTACGAGCAGTACTTC. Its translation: CSARDSGTGPGYEQYF.

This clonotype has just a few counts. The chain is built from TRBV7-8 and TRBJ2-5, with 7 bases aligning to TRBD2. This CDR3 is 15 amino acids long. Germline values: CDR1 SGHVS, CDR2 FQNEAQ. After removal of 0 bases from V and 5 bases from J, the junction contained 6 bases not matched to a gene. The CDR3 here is CASSLARLASETQYF. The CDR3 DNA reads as TGTGCCAGCAGCTTAGCGCGACTAGCTAGCGAGACCCAGTACTTC.

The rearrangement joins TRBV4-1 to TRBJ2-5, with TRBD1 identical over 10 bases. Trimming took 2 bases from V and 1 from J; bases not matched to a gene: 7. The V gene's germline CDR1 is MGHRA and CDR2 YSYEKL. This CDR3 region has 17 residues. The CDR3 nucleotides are TGCGCCAGCAGCCAACTCACCGGGACAGGGGCCCAAGAGACCCAGTACTTC. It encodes CASSQLTGTGAQETQYF.

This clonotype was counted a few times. The CDR3 region has the DNA TGTGCCACCAGTAAACTAGCGGGAGGTAATGAGCAGTTCTTC. It is translated as CATSKLAGGNEQFF. The rearrangement uses TRBV24-1 and TRBJ2-1; 12 bases fit TRBD2. The CDR3 totals 14 residues. The germline CDR1 and CDR2 sequences are KGHDR and SFDVKD. V dropped 6 bases and J dropped 7; count of bases not matched to a gene: 3.

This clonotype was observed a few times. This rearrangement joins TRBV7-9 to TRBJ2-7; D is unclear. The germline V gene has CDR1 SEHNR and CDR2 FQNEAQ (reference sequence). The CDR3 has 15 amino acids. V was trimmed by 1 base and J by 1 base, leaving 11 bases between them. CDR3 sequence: CASSLDAALSYEQYV. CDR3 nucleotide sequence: TGTGCCAGCAGCTTAGACGCAGCCTTATCCTACGAGCAGTACGTC.

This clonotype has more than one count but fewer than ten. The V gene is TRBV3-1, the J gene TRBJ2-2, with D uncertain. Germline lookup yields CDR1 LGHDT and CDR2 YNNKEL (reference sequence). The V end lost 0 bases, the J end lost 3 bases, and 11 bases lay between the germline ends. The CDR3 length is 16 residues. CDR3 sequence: CASSQEGWTDTGELFF. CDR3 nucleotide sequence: TGTGCCAGCAGCCAAGAAGGTTGGACGGACACCGGGGAGCTGTTTTTT. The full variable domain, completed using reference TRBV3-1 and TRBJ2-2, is DTAVSQTPKYLVTQMGNDKSIKCEQNLGHDTMYWYKQDSKKFLKIMFSYNNKELIINETVPNRFSPKSPDKAHLNLHINSLELGDSAVYFCASSQEGWTDTGELFFGEGSRLTVL.

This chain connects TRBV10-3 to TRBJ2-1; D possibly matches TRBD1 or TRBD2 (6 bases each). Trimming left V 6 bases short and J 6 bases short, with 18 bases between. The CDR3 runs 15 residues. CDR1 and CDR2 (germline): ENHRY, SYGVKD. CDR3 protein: CAIRDEGGSANEQFF. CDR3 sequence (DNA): TGTGCCATCAGAGACGAGGGGGGATCAGCCAATGAGCAGTTCTTC.

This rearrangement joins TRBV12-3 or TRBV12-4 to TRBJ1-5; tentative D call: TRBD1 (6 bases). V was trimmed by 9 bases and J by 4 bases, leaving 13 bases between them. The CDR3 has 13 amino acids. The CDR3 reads CASTIQGNQPQHF. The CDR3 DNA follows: TGTGCCAGTACCATACAGGGTAATCAGCCCCAGCATTTT.

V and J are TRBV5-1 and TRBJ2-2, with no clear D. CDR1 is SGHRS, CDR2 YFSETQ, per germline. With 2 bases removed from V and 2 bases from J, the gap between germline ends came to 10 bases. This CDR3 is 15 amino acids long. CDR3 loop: CASSFREPNTGELFF. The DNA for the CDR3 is TGCGCCAGCAGCTTTAGGGAACCAAACACCGGGGAGCTGTTTTTT.

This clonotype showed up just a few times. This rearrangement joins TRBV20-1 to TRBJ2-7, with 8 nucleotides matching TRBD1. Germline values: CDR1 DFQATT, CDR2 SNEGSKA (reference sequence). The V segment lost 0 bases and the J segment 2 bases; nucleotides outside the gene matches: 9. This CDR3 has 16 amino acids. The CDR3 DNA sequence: TGCAGTGCTAGAGATCCCGGACAGGGACGCACCTACGAGCAGTACTTC. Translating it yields CSARDPGQGRTYEQYF.

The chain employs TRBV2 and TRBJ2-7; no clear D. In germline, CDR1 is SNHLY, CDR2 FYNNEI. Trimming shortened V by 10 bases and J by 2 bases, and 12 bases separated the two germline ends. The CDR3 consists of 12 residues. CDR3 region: CATLGRAYEQYV. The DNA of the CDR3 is TGTGCCACCTTAGGACGGGCCTACGAGCAGTACGTC.

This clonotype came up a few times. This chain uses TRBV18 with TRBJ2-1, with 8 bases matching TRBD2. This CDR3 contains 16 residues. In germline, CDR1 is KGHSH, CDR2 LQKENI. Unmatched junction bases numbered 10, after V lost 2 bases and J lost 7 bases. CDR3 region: CASSPIRIGGANEQFF. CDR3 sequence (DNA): TGTGCCAGCTCACCAATCCGGATCGGGGGGGCAAATGAGCAGTTCTTC.

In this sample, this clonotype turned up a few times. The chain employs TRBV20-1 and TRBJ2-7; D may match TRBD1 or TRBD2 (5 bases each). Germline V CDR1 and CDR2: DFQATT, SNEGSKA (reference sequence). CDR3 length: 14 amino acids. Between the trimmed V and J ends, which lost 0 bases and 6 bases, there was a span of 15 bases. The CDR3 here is CSAREGTQVSEQYV. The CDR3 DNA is TGCAGTGCTAGAGAGGGGACCCAAGTTTCCGAGCAGTACGTC.

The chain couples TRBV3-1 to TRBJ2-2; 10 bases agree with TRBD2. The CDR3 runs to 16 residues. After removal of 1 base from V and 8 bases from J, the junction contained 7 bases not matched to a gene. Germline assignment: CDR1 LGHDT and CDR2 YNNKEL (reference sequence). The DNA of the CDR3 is TGTGCCAGCAGCCAAGGGCTAGCGGGAGCGGCGGGGGAGCTGTTTTTT. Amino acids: CASSQGLAGAAGELFF.

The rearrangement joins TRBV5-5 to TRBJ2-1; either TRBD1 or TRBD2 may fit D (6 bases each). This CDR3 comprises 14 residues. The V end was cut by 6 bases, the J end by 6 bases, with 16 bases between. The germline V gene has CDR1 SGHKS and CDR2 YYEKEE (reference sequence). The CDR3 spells CASTRVGGGNEQFF. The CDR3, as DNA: TGTGCCAGCACCAGGGTAGGAGGGGGCAATGAGCAGTTCTTC. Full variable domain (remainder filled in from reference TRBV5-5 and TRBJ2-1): DAGVTQSPTHLIKTRGQQVTLRCSPISGHKSVSWYQQVLGQGPQFIFQYYEKEERGRGNFPDRFSARQFPNYSSELNVNALLLGDSALYLCASTRVGGGNEQFFGPGTRLTVL.

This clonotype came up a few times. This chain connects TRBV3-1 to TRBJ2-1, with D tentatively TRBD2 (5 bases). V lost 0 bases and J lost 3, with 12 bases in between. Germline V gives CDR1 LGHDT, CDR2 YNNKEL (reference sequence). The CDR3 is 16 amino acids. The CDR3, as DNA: TGTGCCAGCAGCCAAGATGACGGGGAAATCTACAATGAGCAGTTCTTC. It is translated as CASSQDDGEIYNEQFF.

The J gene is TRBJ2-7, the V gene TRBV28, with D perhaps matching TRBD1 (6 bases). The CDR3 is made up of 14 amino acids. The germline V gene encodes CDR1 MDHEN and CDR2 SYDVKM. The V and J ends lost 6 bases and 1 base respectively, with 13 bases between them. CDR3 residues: CASSRRQASYEQYV. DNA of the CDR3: TGTGCCAGCAGCCGGAGACAGGCATCCTACGAGCAGTACGTC.

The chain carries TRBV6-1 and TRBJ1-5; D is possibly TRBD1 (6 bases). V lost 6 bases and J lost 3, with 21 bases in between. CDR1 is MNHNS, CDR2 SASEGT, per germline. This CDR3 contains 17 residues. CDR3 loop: CASRAERVQGINQPQHF. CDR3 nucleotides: TGTGCCAGCAGAGCAGAAAGGGTTCAGGGGATCAATCAGCCCCAGCATTTT.

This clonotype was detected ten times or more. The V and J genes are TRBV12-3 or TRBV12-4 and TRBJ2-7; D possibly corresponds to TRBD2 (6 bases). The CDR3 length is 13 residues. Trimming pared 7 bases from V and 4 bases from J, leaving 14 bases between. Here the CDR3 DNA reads TGTGCCAGCAACCCCGGGAGTGGTTACGAGCAGTACTTC. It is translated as CASNPGSGYEQYF.

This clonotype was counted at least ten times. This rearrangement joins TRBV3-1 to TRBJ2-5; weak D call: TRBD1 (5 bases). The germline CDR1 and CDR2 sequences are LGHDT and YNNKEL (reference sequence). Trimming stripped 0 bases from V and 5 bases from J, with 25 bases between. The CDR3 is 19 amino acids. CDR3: CASSQDQGPAHRIWETQYF. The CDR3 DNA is TGTGCCAGCAGCCAAGATCAGGGCCCAGCCCACAGGATTTGGGAGACCCAGTACTTC.

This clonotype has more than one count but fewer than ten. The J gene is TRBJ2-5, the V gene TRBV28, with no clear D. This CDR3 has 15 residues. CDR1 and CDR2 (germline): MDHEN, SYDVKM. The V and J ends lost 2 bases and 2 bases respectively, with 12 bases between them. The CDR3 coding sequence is TGTGCCAGCAGTTTAAGGAACTGGTTTCAAGAGACCCAGTACTTC. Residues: CASSLRNWFQETQYF.

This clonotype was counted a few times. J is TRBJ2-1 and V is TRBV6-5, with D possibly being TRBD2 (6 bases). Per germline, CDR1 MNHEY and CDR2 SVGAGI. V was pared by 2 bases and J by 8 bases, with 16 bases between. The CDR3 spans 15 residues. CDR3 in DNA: TGTGCCAGCAGTTACGGTTGGGGACTTTCCGATGAGCAGTTCTTC. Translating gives CASSYGWGLSDEQFF.

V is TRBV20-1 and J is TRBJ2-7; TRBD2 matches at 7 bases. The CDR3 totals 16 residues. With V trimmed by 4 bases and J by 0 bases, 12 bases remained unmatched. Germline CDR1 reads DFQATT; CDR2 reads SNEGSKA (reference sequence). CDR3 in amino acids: CSAKPLGSGNSYEQYF. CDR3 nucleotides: TGCAGTGCTAAACCACTCGGGAGCGGGAACTCCTACGAGCAGTACTTC.

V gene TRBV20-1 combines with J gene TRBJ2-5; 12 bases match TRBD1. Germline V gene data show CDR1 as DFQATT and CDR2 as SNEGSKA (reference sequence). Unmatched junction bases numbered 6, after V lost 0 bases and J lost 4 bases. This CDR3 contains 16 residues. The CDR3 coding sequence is TGCAGTGCTAGAGATCCCGGGACAGGGGGCGCAGAGACCCAGTACTTC. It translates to CSARDPGTGGAETQYF.

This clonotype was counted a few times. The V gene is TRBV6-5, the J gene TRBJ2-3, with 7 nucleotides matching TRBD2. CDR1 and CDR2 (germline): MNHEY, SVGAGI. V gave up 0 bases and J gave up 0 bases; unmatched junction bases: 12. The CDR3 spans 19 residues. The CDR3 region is CASSYSPMGPSGSTDTQYF. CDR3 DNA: TGTGCCAGCAGTTACTCCCCTATGGGGCCTAGCGGAAGCACAGATACGCAGTATTTT.

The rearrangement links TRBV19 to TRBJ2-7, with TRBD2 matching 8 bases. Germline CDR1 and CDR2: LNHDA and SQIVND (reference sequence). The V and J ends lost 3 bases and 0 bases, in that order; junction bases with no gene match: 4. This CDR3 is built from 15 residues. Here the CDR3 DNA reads TGTGCCAGTAGTATTTCGGGGGGGTACTCCTACGAGCAGTACTTC. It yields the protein CASSISGGYSYEQYF.